This T cell receptor beta chain was captured in a study of T cell responses to AZD1222 COVID-19 vaccine. Study findings and constraints: Baseline serology detected seropositivity in only six AZD1222 recipients. After the peak T cell response, and only then, were repertoires sampled. Donors skewed white British and female; clonal diversity was possibly underestimated.

Sequenced by immunoSEQ multiplex PCR; TCRdb stores in-frame clones only, minus some. The sample records approximately 150,000 clones, about nine tenths being singletons. This clone was seen once. Its matching antigen is unknown. Germline-derived CDR1 and CDR2 are MNHEY and SVGAGI. The CDR3 is 15 amino acids. V lost 5 bases to trimming and J lost 2 bases, with 15 bases between them. This chain links TRBV6-5 with TRBJ1-2; tentatively, D is TRBD1 (6 bases). The sequence was collected from an adult who received the AZD1222 COVID-19 vaccine. The input for sequencing was peripheral blood, taken 28 days after the second AZD1222 dose. This CDR3 reads CASSLGRTVNYGYTF. The CDR3 nucleotides read TGTGCCAGCAGTCTGGGCCGGACAGTCAACTATGGCTACACCTTC.